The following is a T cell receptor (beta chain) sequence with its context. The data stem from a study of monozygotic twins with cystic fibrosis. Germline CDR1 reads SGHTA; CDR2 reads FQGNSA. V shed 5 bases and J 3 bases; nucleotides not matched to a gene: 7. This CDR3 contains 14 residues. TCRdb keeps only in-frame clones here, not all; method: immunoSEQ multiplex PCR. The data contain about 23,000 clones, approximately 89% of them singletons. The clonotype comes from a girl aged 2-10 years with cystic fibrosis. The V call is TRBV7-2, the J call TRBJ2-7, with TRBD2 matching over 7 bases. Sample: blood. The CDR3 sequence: CASSPGGERYEQYF. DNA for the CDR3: TGTGCCAGCAGCCCTGGGGGGGAACGCTACGAGCAGTACTTC.